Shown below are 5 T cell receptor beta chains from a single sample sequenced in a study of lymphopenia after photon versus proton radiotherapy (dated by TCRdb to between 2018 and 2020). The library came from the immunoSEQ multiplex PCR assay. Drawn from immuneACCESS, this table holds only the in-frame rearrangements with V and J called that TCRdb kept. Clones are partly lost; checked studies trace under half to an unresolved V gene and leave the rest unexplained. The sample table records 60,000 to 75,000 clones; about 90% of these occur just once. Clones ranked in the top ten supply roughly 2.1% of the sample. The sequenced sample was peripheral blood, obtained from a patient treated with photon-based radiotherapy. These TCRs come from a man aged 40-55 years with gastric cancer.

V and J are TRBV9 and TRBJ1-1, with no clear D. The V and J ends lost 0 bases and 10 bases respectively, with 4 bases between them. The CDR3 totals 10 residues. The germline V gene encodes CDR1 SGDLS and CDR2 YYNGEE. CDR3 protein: CASSVVRAFF. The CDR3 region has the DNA TGTGCCAGCAGCGTAGTCAGAGCTTTCTTT.

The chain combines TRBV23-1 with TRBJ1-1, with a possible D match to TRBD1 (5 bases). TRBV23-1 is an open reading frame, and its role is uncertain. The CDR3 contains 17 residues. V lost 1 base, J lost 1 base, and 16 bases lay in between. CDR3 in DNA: TGCGCCAGCAGTCAATTCGGGGCGGAAGGTGAGAACACTGAAGCTTTCTTT. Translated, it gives CASSQFGAEGENTEAFF.

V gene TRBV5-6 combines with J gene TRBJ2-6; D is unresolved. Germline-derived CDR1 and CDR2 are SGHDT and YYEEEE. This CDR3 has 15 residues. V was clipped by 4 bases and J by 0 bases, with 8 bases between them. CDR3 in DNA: TGTGCCAGCAGCCGACTGGCCTCTGGGGCCAACGTCCTGACTTTC. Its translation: CASSRLASGANVLTF.

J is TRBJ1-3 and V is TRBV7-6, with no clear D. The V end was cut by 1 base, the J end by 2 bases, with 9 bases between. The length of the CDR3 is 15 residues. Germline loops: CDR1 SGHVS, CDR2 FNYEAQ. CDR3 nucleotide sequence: TGTGCCAGCAGCTTAGGGTCTCAAGCTGGAAACACCATATATTTT. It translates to CASSLGSQAGNTIYF.

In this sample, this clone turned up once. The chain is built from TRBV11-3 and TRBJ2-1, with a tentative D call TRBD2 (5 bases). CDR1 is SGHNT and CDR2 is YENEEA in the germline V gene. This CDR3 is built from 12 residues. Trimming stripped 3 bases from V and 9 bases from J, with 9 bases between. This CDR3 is CASSLEAGEQFF. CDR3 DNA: TGTGCCAGCAGCTTGGAGGCAGGTGAGCAGTTCTTC. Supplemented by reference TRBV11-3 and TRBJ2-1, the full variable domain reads EAGVVQSPRYKIIEKKQPVAFWCNPISGHNTLYWYLQNLGQGPELLIRYENEEAVDDSQLPKDRFSAERLKGVDSTLKIQPAELGDSAVYLCASSLEAGEQFFGPGTRLTVL.